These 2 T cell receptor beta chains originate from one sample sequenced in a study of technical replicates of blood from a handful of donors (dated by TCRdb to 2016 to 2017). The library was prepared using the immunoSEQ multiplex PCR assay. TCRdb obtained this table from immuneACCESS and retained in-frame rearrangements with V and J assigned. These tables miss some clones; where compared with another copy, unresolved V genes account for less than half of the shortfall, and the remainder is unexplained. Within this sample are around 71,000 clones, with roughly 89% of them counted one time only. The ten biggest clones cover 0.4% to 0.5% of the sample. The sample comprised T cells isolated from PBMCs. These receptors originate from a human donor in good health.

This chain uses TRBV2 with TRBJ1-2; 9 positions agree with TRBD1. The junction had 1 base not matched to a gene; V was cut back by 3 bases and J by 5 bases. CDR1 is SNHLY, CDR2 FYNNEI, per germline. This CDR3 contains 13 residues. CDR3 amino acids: CASSETGGYGYTF. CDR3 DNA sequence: TGTGCCAGCAGTGAGACAGGGGGTTATGGCTACACCTTC.

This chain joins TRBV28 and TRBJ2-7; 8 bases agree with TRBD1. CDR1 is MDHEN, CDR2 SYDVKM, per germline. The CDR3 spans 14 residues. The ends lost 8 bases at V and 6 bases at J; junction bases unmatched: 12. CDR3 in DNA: TGTGCCAGCTCCCCCCCCGGACAGGGCTTCGAGCAGTACTTC. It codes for CASSPPGQGFEQYF.